A selection of T cell receptor beta chains follows, all from one sample in a study of T cell responses to AZD1222 COVID-19 vaccine. The repertoire was sequenced with immunoSEQ multiplex PCR; TCRdb's copy has only in-frame clones and lacks some. The sample has some 150,000 clones; roughly nine tenths are singletons. The material sequenced was peripheral blood, taken on day 0 of AZD1222 vaccination. Source of these receptors: an adult in good health. Both conserved end residues are part of each CDR3. Fields, in order: J gene, D gene, clone size, V gene, CDR3 DNA, CDR3 protein. The D gene is left open where the match is weak. Not every row has a clone size; where given, it reads once, few, many or a size class.

j_gene: TRBJ2-5; d_gene: -; abundance: -; v_gene: TRBV5-3; CDR3nt: TGTGCCAGAAGCTTGATCTTGACTGCCGCCGGGGAGACCCAGTACTTC; CDR3aa: CARSLILTAAGETQYF
j_gene: TRBJ2-5; d_gene: -; abundance: -; v_gene: TRBV6-1; CDR3nt: TGTGCCAGCAGTGAAGGTAGGATCCAAGAGACCCAGTACTTC; CDR3aa: CASSEGRIQETQYF
j_gene: TRBJ1-1; d_gene: -; abundance: -; v_gene: TRBV15; CDR3nt: TGTGCCACCAGCAGAGATAGGGTCTCATGGGGCAGGGACACTGAAGCTTTCTTT; CDR3aa: CATSRDRVSWGRDTEAFF
j_gene: TRBJ2-7; d_gene: -; abundance: -; v_gene: TRBV7-2; CDR3nt: TGTGCCAGCAGCCCAGCACGGGAGACCTACGAGCAGTACTTC; CDR3aa: CASSPARETYEQYF
j_gene: TRBJ1-5; d_gene: -; abundance: -; v_gene: TRBV19; CDR3nt: TGTGCCACCCAAAGTCGACAGGCCTTGGGCAATCAGCCCCAGCATTTT; CDR3aa: CATQSRQALGNQPQHF
j_gene: TRBJ2-2; d_gene: TRBD2; abundance: -; v_gene: TRBV29-1; CDR3nt: TGCAGCGTCCTACTAGCGGGGGGTTTCACCGGGGAGCTGTTTTTT; CDR3aa: CSVLLAGGFTGELFF
j_gene: TRBJ2-5; d_gene: -; abundance: once; v_gene: TRBV7-9; CDR3nt: TGTGCCAGCAGCCTTAGTAATCTGCCGCAAGAGACCCAGTACTTC; CDR3aa: CASSLSNLPQETQYF
j_gene: TRBJ1-5; d_gene: -; abundance: -; v_gene: TRBV15; CDR3nt: TGTGCCACCAGCAGAGGATGGGCGAGGGATAGCAATCAGCCCCAGCATTTT; CDR3aa: CATSRGWARDSNQPQHF
j_gene: TRBJ2-1; d_gene: -; abundance: -; v_gene: TRBV7-3; CDR3nt: TGTGCCAGCAGCTTCCCGGCGGGTGAGCAGTTCTTC; CDR3aa: CASSFPAGEQFF
j_gene: TRBJ2-5; d_gene: -; abundance: -; v_gene: TRBV15; CDR3nt: TGTGCCACCAGCAGAGATCGGCGGTGGGAGACCCAGTACTTC; CDR3aa: CATSRDRRWETQYF
j_gene: TRBJ1-3; d_gene: -; abundance: -; v_gene: TRBV2; CDR3nt: TGTGCCAGCAGTGCCCCCAGTGGTTTCTCTGGAAACACCATATATTTT; CDR3aa: CASSAPSGFSGNTIYF
j_gene: TRBJ2-3; d_gene: -; abundance: -; v_gene: TRBV5-1; CDR3nt: TGCGCCAGCAGCCCAGGGGACCTCACAGATACGCAGTATTTT; CDR3aa: CASSPGDLTDTQYF
j_gene: TRBJ1-3; d_gene: TRBD1; abundance: once; v_gene: TRBV11-2; CDR3nt: TGTGCCAGCAGCTCATTCAGGACAGGCGGGTCTGGAAACACCATATATTTT; CDR3aa: CASSSFRTGGSGNTIYF
j_gene: TRBJ2-1; d_gene: -; abundance: -; v_gene: TRBV4-1; CDR3nt: TGCGCCAGCAGCCAAGAGAGGGGGTCGGGGGGTGAGCAGTTCTTC; CDR3aa: CASSQERGSGGEQFF
j_gene: TRBJ2-5; d_gene: TRBD2; abundance: -; v_gene: TRBV7-2; CDR3nt: TGTGCCAGCAGCTTAGGCACGGGGGTAGCGGGAGATGAGACCCAGTACTTC; CDR3aa: CASSLGTGVAGDETQYF